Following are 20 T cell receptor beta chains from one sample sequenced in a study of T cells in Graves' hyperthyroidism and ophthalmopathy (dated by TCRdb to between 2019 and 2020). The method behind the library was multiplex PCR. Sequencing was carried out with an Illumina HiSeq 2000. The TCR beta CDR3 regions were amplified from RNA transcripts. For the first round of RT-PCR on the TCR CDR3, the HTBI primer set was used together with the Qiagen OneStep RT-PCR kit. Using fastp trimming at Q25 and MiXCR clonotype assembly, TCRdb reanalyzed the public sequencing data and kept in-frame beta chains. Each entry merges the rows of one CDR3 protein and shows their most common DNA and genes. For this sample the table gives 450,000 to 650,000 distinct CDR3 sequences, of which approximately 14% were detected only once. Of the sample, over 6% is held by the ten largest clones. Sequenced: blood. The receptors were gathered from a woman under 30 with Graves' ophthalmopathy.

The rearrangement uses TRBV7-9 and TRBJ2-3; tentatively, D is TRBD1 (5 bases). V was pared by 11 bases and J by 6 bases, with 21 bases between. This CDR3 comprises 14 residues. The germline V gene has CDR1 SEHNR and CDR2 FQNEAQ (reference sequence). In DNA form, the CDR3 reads TGTGCCGGACACCTTAGCACTCATGGGGATACGCAGTATTTT. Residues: CAGHLSTHGDTQYF.

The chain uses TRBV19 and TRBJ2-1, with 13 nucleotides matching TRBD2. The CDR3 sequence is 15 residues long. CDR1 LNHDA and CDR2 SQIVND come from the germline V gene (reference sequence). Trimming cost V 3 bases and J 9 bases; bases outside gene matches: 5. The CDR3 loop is CASSIRTSGSAEQFF. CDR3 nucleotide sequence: TGTGCCAGTAGTATCCGGACTAGCGGGAGTGCTGAGCAGTTCTTC.

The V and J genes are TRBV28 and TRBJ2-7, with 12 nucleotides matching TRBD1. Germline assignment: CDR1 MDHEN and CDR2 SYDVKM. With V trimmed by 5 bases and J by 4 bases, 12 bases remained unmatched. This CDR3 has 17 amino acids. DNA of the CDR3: TGTGCCAGCAGTATACCCGGGACAGGGGGCTGGGGGTACGAGCAGTACTTC. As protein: CASSIPGTGGWGYEQYF.

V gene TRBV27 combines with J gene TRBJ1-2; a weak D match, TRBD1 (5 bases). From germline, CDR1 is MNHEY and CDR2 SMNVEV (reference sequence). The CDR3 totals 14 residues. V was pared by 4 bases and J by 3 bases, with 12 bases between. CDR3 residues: CASSSGGVDYGYTF. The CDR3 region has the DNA TGTGCCAGCAGTTCGGGGGGGGTCGACTATGGCTACACCTTC.

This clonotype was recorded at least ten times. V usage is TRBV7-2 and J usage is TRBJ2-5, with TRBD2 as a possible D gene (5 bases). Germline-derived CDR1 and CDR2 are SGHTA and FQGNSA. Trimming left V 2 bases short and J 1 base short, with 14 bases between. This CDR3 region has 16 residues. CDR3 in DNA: TGTGCCAGCAGCTTAACAGCGGCCATTTTCCAAGAGACCCAGTACTTC. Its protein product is CASSLTAAIFQETQYF.

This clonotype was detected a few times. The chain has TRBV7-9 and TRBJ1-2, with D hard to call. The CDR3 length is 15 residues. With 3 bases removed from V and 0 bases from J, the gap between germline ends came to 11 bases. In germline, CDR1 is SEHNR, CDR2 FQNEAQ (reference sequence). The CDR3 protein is CASSFPRPTNYGYTF. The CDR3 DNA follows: TGTGCCAGCAGCTTCCCACGTCCCACTAACTATGGCTACACCTTC.

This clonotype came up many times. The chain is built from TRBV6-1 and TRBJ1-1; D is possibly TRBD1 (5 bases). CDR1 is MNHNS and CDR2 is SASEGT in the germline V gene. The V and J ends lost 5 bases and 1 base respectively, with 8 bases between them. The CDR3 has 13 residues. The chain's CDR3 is CASSYGQNTEAFF. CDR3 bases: TGTGCCAGCAGTTACGGACAGAACACTGAAGCTTTCTTT.

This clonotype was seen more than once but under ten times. CDR3 in amino acids: CASSMGPNGAYEQYF. In nucleotides, the CDR3 is TGTGCCAGTAGTATGGGACCGAATGGGGCCTACGAGCAGTACTTC. The chain employs TRBV19 and TRBJ2-7, with D perhaps given as TRBD1 or TRBD2 (5 bases each). CDR1 LNHDA and CDR2 SQIVND come from the germline V gene (reference sequence). The CDR3 covers 15 residues. Trimming pared 3 bases from V and 2 bases from J, leaving 14 bases between.

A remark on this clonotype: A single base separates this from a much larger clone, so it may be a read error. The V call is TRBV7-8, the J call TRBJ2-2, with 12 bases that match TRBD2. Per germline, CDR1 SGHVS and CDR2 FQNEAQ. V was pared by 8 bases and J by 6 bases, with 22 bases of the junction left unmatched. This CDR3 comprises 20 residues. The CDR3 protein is CASGPRPHVGLAGKAGELFF. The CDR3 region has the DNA TGTGCCAGCGGCCCCAGACCCCATGTTGGACTAGCGGGAAAAGCCGGGGAGCTGTTTTTT.

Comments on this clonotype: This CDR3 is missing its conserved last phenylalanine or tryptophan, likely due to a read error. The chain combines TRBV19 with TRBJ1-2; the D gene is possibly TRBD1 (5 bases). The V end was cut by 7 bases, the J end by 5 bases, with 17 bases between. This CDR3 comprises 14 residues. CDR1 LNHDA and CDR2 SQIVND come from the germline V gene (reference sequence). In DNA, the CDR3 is TGTGCCAGTACCGTGACAGAAGGGAAGTATGGCTACACCCTC. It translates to CASTVTEGKYGYTL.

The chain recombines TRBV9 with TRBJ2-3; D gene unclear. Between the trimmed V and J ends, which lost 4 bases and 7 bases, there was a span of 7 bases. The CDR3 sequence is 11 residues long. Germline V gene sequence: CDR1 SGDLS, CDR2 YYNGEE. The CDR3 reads CASSTSYTQYF. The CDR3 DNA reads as TGTGCCAGCAGCACCTCATATACGCAGTATTTT.

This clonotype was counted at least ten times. The CDR3 DNA reads as TGTGCCAGCAGCTCTGGCCCGGGGACTAGCTATGGCTACACCTTC. It translates to CASSSGPGTSYGYTF. The chain uses TRBV13 and TRBJ1-2; the D gene is possibly TRBD1 (5 bases). CDR3 length equals 15 residues. Trimming cost V 4 bases and J 4 bases, with 16 bases left between them. Per the germline V gene, CDR1 is PRHDT and CDR2 is FYEKMQ (reference sequence).

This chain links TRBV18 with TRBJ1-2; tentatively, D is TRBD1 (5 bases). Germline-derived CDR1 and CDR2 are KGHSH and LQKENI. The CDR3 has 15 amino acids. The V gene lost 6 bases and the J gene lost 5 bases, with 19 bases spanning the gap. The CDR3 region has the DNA TGTGCCAGCTCCGTGGGGGACTCCGCTGCGTATGGCTACACCTTC. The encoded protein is CASSVGDSAAYGYTF.

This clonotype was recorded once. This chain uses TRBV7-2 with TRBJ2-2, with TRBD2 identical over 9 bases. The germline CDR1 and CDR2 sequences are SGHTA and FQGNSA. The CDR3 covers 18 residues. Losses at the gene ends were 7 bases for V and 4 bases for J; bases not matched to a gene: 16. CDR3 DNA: TGTGCCAGCACCCCCCCGGGACTAGCCCACTTTACCACCGGGGAGCTGTTTTTT. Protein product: CASTPPGLAHFTTGELFF.

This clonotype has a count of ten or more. CDR3 sequence (DNA): TGTGCCAGCAGCCGTCCAACAGGGAGCTCCTACGAGCAGTACTTC. Protein sequence: CASSRPTGSSYEQYF. V gene TRBV11-3 combines with J gene TRBJ2-7, with D possibly matching TRBD1 (6 bases). V lost 5 bases, J lost 0 bases, and 14 bases lay in between. This CDR3 region has 15 residues. CDR1 SGHNT and CDR2 YENEEA come from the germline V gene. Looking up the rest from reference TRBV11-3 and TRBJ2-7 gives the full variable domain: EAGVVQSPRYKIIEKKQPVAFWCNPISGHNTLYWYLQNLGQGPELLIRYENEEAVDDSQLPKDRFSAERLKGVDSTLKIQPAELGDSAVYLCASSRPTGSSYEQYFGPGTRLTVT.

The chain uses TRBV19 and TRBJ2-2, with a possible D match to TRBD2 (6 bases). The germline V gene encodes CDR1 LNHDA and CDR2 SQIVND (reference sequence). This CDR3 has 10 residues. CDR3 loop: CPRGTGELFF. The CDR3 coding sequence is TGTCCTCGAGGGACTGGGGAGCTGTTTTTT.

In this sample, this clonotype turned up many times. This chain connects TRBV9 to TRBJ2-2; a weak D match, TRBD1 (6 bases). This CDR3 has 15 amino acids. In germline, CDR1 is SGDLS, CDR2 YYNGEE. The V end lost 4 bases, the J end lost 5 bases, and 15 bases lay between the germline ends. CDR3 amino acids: CASSPPATGTGELFF. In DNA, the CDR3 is TGTGCCAGCAGCCCACCCGCTACAGGGACCGGGGAGCTGTTTTTT.

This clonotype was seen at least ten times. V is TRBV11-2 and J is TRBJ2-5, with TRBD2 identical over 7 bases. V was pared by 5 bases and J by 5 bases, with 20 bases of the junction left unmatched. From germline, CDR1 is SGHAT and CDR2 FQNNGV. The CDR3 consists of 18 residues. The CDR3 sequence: CASSPTGGGALAGETQYF. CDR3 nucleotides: TGTGCCAGCAGCCCAACGGGAGGCGGGGCCCTCGCTGGCGAGACCCAGTACTTC.

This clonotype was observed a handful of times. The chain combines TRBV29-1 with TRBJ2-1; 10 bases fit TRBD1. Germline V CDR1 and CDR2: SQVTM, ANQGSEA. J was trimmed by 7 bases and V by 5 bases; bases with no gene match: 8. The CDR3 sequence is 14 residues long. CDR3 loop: CSVTDRGRLNEQFF. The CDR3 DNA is TGCAGCGTTACCGACAGGGGGCGATTGAATGAGCAGTTCTTC.

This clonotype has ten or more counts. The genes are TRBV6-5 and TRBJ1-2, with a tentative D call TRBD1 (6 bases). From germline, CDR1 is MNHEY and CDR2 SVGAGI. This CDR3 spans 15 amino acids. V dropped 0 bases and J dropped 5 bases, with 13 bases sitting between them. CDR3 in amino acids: CASSYSTGMGYGYTF. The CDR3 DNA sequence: TGTGCCAGCAGTTACTCTACAGGGATGGGGTATGGCTACACCTTC.